This is a list of T cell receptor beta chains from one sample in a study of cytomegalovirus exposure and HLA in healthy donors. This table comes from immunoSEQ multiplex PCR, and its TCRdb copy is limited to in-frame clones, with some not included. The repertoire includes fewer than 250,000 clones, roughly 80% of them detected once, and around 2.8% sits in the top ten. The sequencing sample was made of PBMCs. The source is a man aged 25 to 45 in good health and CMV-seronegative. Both conserved end residues are part of each CDR3. Each record gives: clone size, V gene, J gene, CDR3 protein. Part of the rows lack a size; the others show once, few, many or a class for expanded clones.

clone size: NA; V gene: TRBV7-2; J gene: TRBJ2-3; CDR3 protein: CASSWTGGTQYF
clone size: few; V gene: TRBV15; J gene: TRBJ1-6; CDR3 protein: CATSRYYRTENSPLHF
clone size: NA; V gene: TRBV10-2; J gene: TRBJ2-3; CDR3 protein: CASSESRASGTNTDTQYF
clone size: NA; V gene: TRBV7-9; J gene: TRBJ2-5; CDR3 protein: CASSPQETQYF
clone size: NA; V gene: TRBV28; J gene: TRBJ1-1; CDR3 protein: CASSTPGEAFF
clone size: few; V gene: TRBV19; J gene: TRBJ1-1; CDR3 protein: CASAPIGAVNTEAFF
clone size: NA; V gene: TRBV7-9; J gene: TRBJ2-2; CDR3 protein: CASSLVHGTATGELFF
clone size: NA; V gene: TRBV6-6; J gene: TRBJ2-3; CDR3 protein: CASSSPSGQTDTQYF
clone size: NA; V gene: TRBV5-1; J gene: TRBJ2-7; CDR3 protein: CASSPTVGQKYEQYF
clone size: NA; V gene: TRBV27; J gene: TRBJ2-7; CDR3 protein: CASSLSASSPSYYEQYF
clone size: NA; V gene: TRBV5-1; J gene: TRBJ2-7; CDR3 protein: CASSPRPGQVTYEQYF
clone size: NA; V gene: TRBV6-1; J gene: TRBJ1-6; CDR3 protein: CASSSDRVGSPLHF
clone size: NA; V gene: TRBV5-1; J gene: TRBJ1-1; CDR3 protein: CASSFTGPQGAEAFF
clone size: few; V gene: TRBV6-5; J gene: TRBJ1-1; CDR3 protein: CASRRTGAPWAFF
clone size: NA; V gene: TRBV19; J gene: TRBJ2-3; CDR3 protein: CASSIWGELDTDTQYF
clone size: NA; V gene: TRBV2; J gene: TRBJ1-5; CDR3 protein: CASSVSTGNNQPQHF
clone size: once; V gene: TRBV4-2; J gene: TRBJ2-3; CDR3 protein: CASSQPGLAGGPGADTQYF
clone size: NA; V gene: TRBV7-2; J gene: TRBJ1-1; CDR3 protein: CASKRDRGRLDEAFF
clone size: NA; V gene: TRBV5-6; J gene: TRBJ2-3; CDR3 protein: CASSPRVVTDTQYF
clone size: once; V gene: TRBV5-1; J gene: TRBJ2-7; CDR3 protein: CASSLVRDSPSYEQYF
clone size: NA; V gene: TRBV2; J gene: TRBJ2-1; CDR3 protein: CASSDFVAGGQFF
clone size: NA; V gene: TRBV7-3; J gene: TRBJ2-5; CDR3 protein: CASSLIGGPGETQYF
clone size: NA; V gene: TRBV11-2; J gene: TRBJ1-2; CDR3 protein: CASSVGVEGYTF
clone size: NA; V gene: TRBV2; J gene: TRBJ2-5; CDR3 protein: CASIQREDWETQYF
clone size: NA; V gene: TRBV28; J gene: TRBJ2-2; CDR3 protein: CASSSPGTGSNTGELFF
clone size: NA; V gene: TRBV5-6; J gene: TRBJ2-3; CDR3 protein: CASSLWTGVTQYF
clone size: NA; V gene: TRBV28; J gene: TRBJ2-6; CDR3 protein: CASSLLFVGSGASVLTF
clone size: NA; V gene: TRBV4-3; J gene: TRBJ1-6; CDR3 protein: CASSQDLGSVSPLHF
clone size: NA; V gene: TRBV2; J gene: TRBJ1-3; CDR3 protein: CASSLNPQGGGGNTIYF
clone size: NA; V gene: TRBV7-2; J gene: TRBJ1-6; CDR3 protein: CASSSMGDYNSPLHF
clone size: once; V gene: TRBV19; J gene: TRBJ1-1; CDR3 protein: CASSMAPRGMNTEAFF
clone size: NA; V gene: TRBV5-4; J gene: TRBJ1-3; CDR3 protein: CASSWDSSSGNTIYF
clone size: NA; V gene: TRBV9; J gene: TRBJ1-4; CDR3 protein: CASSASGIYNEKLFF
clone size: NA; V gene: TRBV9; J gene: TRBJ2-1; CDR3 protein: CASSVELRRGSYNEQFF
clone size: few; V gene: TRBV5-1; J gene: TRBJ2-2; CDR3 protein: CASSLGQVNTGELFF
clone size: NA; V gene: TRBV18; J gene: TRBJ1-4; CDR3 protein: CASSPPEGLVEKLFF
clone size: once; V gene: TRBV27; J gene: TRBJ2-7; CDR3 protein: CASSAGTGSYEQYF
clone size: NA; V gene: TRBV6-5; J gene: TRBJ1-2; CDR3 protein: CASSEQGRRGYTF
clone size: once; V gene: TRBV28; J gene: TRBJ2-7; CDR3 protein: CASSLAPTYEQYF
clone size: NA; V gene: TRBV28; J gene: TRBJ2-5; CDR3 protein: CASSSILAGAQETQYF
clone size: NA; V gene: TRBV6-5; J gene: TRBJ2-1; CDR3 protein: CASSYSKLAYNEQFF
clone size: NA; V gene: TRBV28; J gene: TRBJ1-1; CDR3 protein: CASSPLSHTEAFF